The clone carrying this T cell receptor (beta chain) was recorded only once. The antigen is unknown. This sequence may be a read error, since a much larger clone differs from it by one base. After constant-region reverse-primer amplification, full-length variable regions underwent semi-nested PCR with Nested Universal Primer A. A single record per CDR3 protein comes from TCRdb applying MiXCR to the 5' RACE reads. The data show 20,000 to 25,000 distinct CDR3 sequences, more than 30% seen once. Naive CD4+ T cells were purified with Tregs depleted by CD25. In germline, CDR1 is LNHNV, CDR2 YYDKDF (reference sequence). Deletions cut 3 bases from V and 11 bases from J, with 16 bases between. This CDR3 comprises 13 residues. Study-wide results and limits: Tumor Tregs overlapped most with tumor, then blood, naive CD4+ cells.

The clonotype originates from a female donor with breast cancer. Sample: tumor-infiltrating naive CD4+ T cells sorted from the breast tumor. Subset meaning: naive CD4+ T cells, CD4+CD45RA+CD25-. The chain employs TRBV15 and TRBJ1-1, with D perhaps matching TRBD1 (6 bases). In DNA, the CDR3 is TGTGCCACCAGCAGGGAACAGGGATACGCCGCTTTCTTT. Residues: CATSREQGYAAFF.